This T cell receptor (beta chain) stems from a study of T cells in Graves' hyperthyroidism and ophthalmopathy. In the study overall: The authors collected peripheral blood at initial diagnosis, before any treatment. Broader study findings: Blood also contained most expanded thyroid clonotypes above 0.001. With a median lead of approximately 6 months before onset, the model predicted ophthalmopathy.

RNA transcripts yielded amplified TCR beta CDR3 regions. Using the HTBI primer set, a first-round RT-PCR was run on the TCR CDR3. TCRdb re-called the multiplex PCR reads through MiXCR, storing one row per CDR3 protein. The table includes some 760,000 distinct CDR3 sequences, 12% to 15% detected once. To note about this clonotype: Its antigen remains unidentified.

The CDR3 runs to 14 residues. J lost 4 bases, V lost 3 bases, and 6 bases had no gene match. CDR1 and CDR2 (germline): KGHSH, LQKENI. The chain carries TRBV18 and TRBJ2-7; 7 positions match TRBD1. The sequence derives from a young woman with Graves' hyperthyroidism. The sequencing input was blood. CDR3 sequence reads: CASSPNRDRYEQYF. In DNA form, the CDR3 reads TGTGCCAGCTCACCGAACCGGGACAGATACGAGCAGTACTTC.